These T cell receptor beta chains were read from a single sample in a study of CD8 T cells in Susac syndrome. TCRdb processed the immunoSEQ multiplex PCR reads anew with MiXCR; each CDR3 protein has one entry. The table records under 70,000 distinct CDR3 sequences, 85% to 95% of them present only once. Sample: CD8+ T cells from PBMCs. The origin of the receptors is a human donor with Susac syndrome. The CDR3 runs from the conserved cysteine through the conserved F or W. Fields, in order: J gene, clone size, V gene, D gene, CDR3 DNA, CDR3 protein. The D gene is left open where the match is weak. Expanded clones get a size class; other rows say once, few or many, or leave the size out.

j_call: TRBJ2-5
clone_size: .
v_call: TRBV12-5
d_call: .
cdr3_nt: TGTGCTAGTGCCCGACAGCTCCAAGAGACCCAGTACTTC
cdr3_aa: CASARQLQETQYF

j_call: TRBJ2-1
clone_size: once
v_call: TRBV20-1
d_call: TRBD2
cdr3_nt: TGCAGTGCGAGACTAGCGGGGGCACCGGGGAAGCAGTTCTTC
cdr3_aa: CSARLAGAPGKQFF

j_call: TRBJ2-7
clone_size: .
v_call: TRBV6-2/TRBV6-3
d_call: .
cdr3_nt: TGTGCCAGCAGTTACTCGACTCCAGGGGACGAGCAGTACTTC
cdr3_aa: CASSYSTPGDEQYF

j_call: TRBJ1-6
clone_size: .
v_call: TRBV2
d_call: TRBD1
cdr3_nt: TGTGCCAGGGAGGGACAGGATGATTCACCCCTCCACTTT
cdr3_aa: CAREGQDDSPLHF

j_call: TRBJ1-2
clone_size: .
v_call: TRBV13
d_call: .
cdr3_nt: TGTGCCAGCAGCCAGTACAGGGTTCATGGCTACACCTTC
cdr3_aa: CASSQYRVHGYTF

j_call: TRBJ2-1
clone_size: .
v_call: TRBV10-3
d_call: .
cdr3_nt: TGTGCCATCAGTGAGTCGGCAACCAATGAGCAGTTCTTC
cdr3_aa: CAISESATNEQFF

j_call: TRBJ1-5
clone_size: .
v_call: TRBV4-2
d_call: .
cdr3_nt: TGTGCCAGCAGCCAGGTACAGGGCTCTCAGCCCCAGCATTTT
cdr3_aa: CASSQVQGSQPQHF

j_call: TRBJ2-1
clone_size: once
v_call: TRBV7-9
d_call: .
cdr3_nt: TGTGCCAGCAGCTCGAGTTCTGAGCAGTTCTTC
cdr3_aa: CASSSSSEQFF

j_call: TRBJ2-4
clone_size: .
v_call: TRBV13
d_call: .
cdr3_nt: TGTGCCAGCAGCTCCCCGGGACTTCTAGGCAAAAACATTCAGTACTTC
cdr3_aa: CASSSPGLLGKNIQYF

j_call: TRBJ2-7
clone_size: .
v_call: TRBV20-1
d_call: .
cdr3_nt: TGCAGTGCCAGAGGGGGTTCTTCTTCCTACGAGCAGTACTTC
cdr3_aa: CSARGGSSSYEQYF

j_call: TRBJ2-4
clone_size: .
v_call: TRBV20-1
d_call: .
cdr3_nt: TGCAGTGCTAAAATGGAACAGGGTTGGGCCAAAAACATTCAGTACTTC
cdr3_aa: CSAKMEQGWAKNIQYF

j_call: TRBJ2-5
clone_size: .
v_call: TRBV15
d_call: .
cdr3_nt: TGTGCCACCAGCAGGAAAGGCCGGGCAGAGACCCAGTACTTC
cdr3_aa: CATSRKGRAETQYF

j_call: TRBJ1-2
clone_size: .
v_call: TRBV25-1
d_call: .
cdr3_nt: TGTGCCAGCAGGCGGGGCCTCTATGGCTACACCTTC
cdr3_aa: CASRRGLYGYTF

j_call: TRBJ1-1
clone_size: .
v_call: TRBV19
d_call: TRBD1
cdr3_nt: TGTGCCAGTAGCCCGACAGGGGCGAACACTGAAGCTTTCTTT
cdr3_aa: CASSPTGANTEAFF

j_call: TRBJ2-1
clone_size: .
v_call: TRBV6-2/TRBV6-3
d_call: TRBD2
cdr3_nt: TGTGCCAGCAGTCCTCCCAGCGGGGGGAACAATGAGCAGTTCTTC
cdr3_aa: CASSPPSGGNNEQFF

j_call: TRBJ1-5
clone_size: .
v_call: TRBV20-1
d_call: .
cdr3_nt: TGCAGTGCTAGAAGAGATAGCAATCAGCCCCAGCATTTT
cdr3_aa: CSARRDSNQPQHF

j_call: TRBJ1-6
clone_size: .
v_call: TRBV12-3/TRBV12-4
d_call: TRBD1
cdr3_nt: TGTGCCAGCAGTTTAAGACAGGGTTTGGGGGGCGTTAATTCACCCCTCCACTTT
cdr3_aa: CASSLRQGLGGVNSPLHF

j_call: TRBJ2-2
clone_size: .
v_call: TRBV6-5
d_call: .
cdr3_nt: TGTGCCAGCAGTTTGGGCGCCGGGGAGCTGTTTTTT
cdr3_aa: CASSLGAGELFF

j_call: TRBJ1-5
clone_size: .
v_call: TRBV12-3/TRBV12-4
d_call: .
cdr3_nt: TGTGCCAGCAGTTTAGGGCACAGTCTGGAACCCCAGCATTTT
cdr3_aa: CASSLGHSLEPQHF

j_call: TRBJ1-1
clone_size: few
v_call: TRBV10-3
d_call: .
cdr3_nt: TGTGCCATCAGTGAGTCGGCTGGGACCCCTGTGAACACTGAAGCTTTCTTT
cdr3_aa: CAISESAGTPVNTEAFF

j_call: TRBJ2-7
clone_size: .
v_call: TRBV6-1
d_call: TRBD2
cdr3_nt: TGTGCCAGTGGACTAGCGGGGACCTACGAGCAGTACTTC
cdr3_aa: CASGLAGTYEQYF

j_call: TRBJ2-3
clone_size: .
v_call: TRBV28
d_call: TRBD2
cdr3_nt: TGTGCCAGCAGTTTAGGACTAGCGAGTGGGGATACGCAGTATTTT
cdr3_aa: CASSLGLASGDTQYF

j_call: TRBJ2-3
clone_size: .
v_call: TRBV15
d_call: TRBD2
cdr3_nt: TGTGCCACCAGCAGAGTGCAGCGGGGGATCCCTAGATACACAGATACGCAGTATTTT
cdr3_aa: CATSRVQRGIPRYTDTQYF

j_call: TRBJ2-4
clone_size: .
v_call: TRBV29-1
d_call: TRBD2
cdr3_nt: TGCAGCGTAATGGAAGCGGGGGAGGTAGAAAACATTCAGTACTTC
cdr3_aa: CSVMEAGEVENIQYF

j_call: TRBJ2-7
clone_size: .
v_call: TRBV30
d_call: .
cdr3_nt: TGTGCCTGGAGAGGGACCTACGAGCAGTACTTC
cdr3_aa: CAWRGTYEQYF

j_call: TRBJ2-7
clone_size: .
v_call: TRBV27
d_call: .
cdr3_nt: TGTGCCAGCAGCCGGTCTGCAGGGGACCTCTCCTACGAGCAGTACTTC
cdr3_aa: CASSRSAGDLSYEQYF

j_call: TRBJ1-3
clone_size: .
v_call: TRBV28
d_call: .
cdr3_nt: TGTGCCAGCAGTTTGAGGGGCCCCAACTCTGGAAACACCATATATTTT
cdr3_aa: CASSLRGPNSGNTIYF

j_call: TRBJ2-7
clone_size: .
v_call: TRBV20-1
d_call: TRBD1
cdr3_nt: TGCAGTGCTAGCGGACAGGGAGAGTACGAGCAGTACTTC
cdr3_aa: CSASGQGEYEQYF

j_call: TRBJ2-1
clone_size: .
v_call: TRBV5-1
d_call: TRBD1
cdr3_nt: TGCGCCAGCAGCCCTACAGGGGGGCCCCTCAATGAGCAGTTCTTC
cdr3_aa: CASSPTGGPLNEQFF

j_call: TRBJ2-3
clone_size: .
v_call: TRBV3-1
d_call: TRBD2
cdr3_nt: TGTGCCAGCAGCCAAGATTGGGGACTAGCGACCGATACGCAGTATTTT
cdr3_aa: CASSQDWGLATDTQYF

j_call: TRBJ1-2
clone_size: .
v_call: TRBV9
d_call: TRBD1
cdr3_nt: TGTGCCAGCAGCGAAAACAGGGGTGGCTACACCTTC
cdr3_aa: CASSENRGGYTF

j_call: TRBJ2-7
clone_size: .
v_call: TRBV9
d_call: .
cdr3_nt: TGTGCCAGCAGCGTAGGTGGGGGGACCTACGAGCAGTACTTC
cdr3_aa: CASSVGGGTYEQYF

j_call: TRBJ1-2
clone_size: .
v_call: TRBV19
d_call: .
cdr3_nt: TGTGCCAGTAGAGACTATCGGGGCTACACCTTC
cdr3_aa: CASRDYRGYTF

j_call: TRBJ2-3
clone_size: .
v_call: TRBV21-1
d_call: .
cdr3_nt: TGTGCCAGCAGCAAATCCAGGAGCCCAGATACGCAGTATTTT
cdr3_aa: CASSKSRSPDTQYF

j_call: TRBJ2-1
clone_size: .
v_call: TRBV19
d_call: TRBD2
cdr3_nt: TGTGCCAGTAGTATTGGGCGGGGGAGCAATGAGCAGTTCTTC
cdr3_aa: CASSIGRGSNEQFF

j_call: TRBJ1-2
clone_size: .
v_call: TRBV4-1
d_call: .
cdr3_nt: TGCGCCAGCAGCCAGTTCGACACCTATGGCTACACCTTC
cdr3_aa: CASSQFDTYGYTF

j_call: TRBJ2-2
clone_size: .
v_call: TRBV15
d_call: TRBD2
cdr3_nt: TGTGCCACCAGCTCTTCGGCGGGGGGGCTAACCGGGGAGCTGTTTTTT
cdr3_aa: CATSSSAGGLTGELFF

j_call: TRBJ2-7
clone_size: .
v_call: TRBV29-1
d_call: .
cdr3_nt: TGCAGCGTTGAAGATCCGACAGACCCATCCTACGAGCAGTACTTC
cdr3_aa: CSVEDPTDPSYEQYF

j_call: TRBJ1-5
clone_size: .
v_call: TRBV27
d_call: TRBD1
cdr3_nt: TGTGCCAGCAGGACAGGGGTCAATCAGCCCCAGCATTTT
cdr3_aa: CASRTGVNQPQHF

j_call: TRBJ1-1
clone_size: .
v_call: TRBV6-2/TRBV6-3
d_call: .
cdr3_nt: TGTGCCAGCAGTCGGACAGAGAACACTGAAGCTTTCTTT
cdr3_aa: CASSRTENTEAFF

j_call: TRBJ1-2
clone_size: once
v_call: TRBV15
d_call: .
cdr3_nt: TGTGCCACCAGCAGGACCAGGGAGGCTGAGGTCTATGGCTACACCTTC
cdr3_aa: CATSRTREAEVYGYTF